The entry below gives a single T cell receptor beta chain sequence along with its context. The sample comes from a study of cytomegalovirus exposure and HLA in healthy donors. Study-wide context: In an early release, HLA-typed donors contributed 77 million or so unique TCR sequences. Among several hundred genotyped donors, roughly 80% fell in the Caucasian-associated ancestry cluster.

PCR amplification relied on 60 Vbeta primers (plus 13 Jbeta primers). The repertoire was sequenced with immunoSEQ multiplex PCR; TCRdb's copy has only in-frame clones and lacks some. This sample has roughly 140,000 clones, with 75% to 85% found just once. CDR3 length equals 14 residues. In germline, CDR1 is MNHNY, CDR2 SVGAGI (reference sequence). The V gene lost 6 bases and the J gene lost 0 bases, with 9 bases spanning the gap. The rearrangement links TRBV6-6 to TRBJ2-4; D not certain. The sample taken for sequencing was PBMCs. This TCR was recovered from a man between 35 and 55 years old in good health and CMV-seronegative. CDR3 sequence (DNA): TGTGCCAGCAGACCCACAATAGCCAAAAACATTCAGTACTTC. It is translated as CASRPTIAKNIQYF.